The 17 T cell receptor beta chains given below trace back to one sample, sequenced in a study of shared clonotypes between healthy human individuals. CD8 cells regarded as naive lacked CD45RO, were positively chosen for CCR7, and omitted terminally differentiated effector memory CD45RA+ cells. Sequencing was performed with immunoSEQ multiplex PCR; in TCRdb, only in-frame clones are kept and a portion is missing. The top ten clones hold about 0.11% of a sample with 550,000 to 750,000 clones, less than 97% of them seen once. Sequenced: naive CD8+ T cells sorted from blood. These receptor sequences come from a woman under 40 in good health.

This chain links TRBV7-9 with TRBJ1-1; D perhaps matches TRBD1 (5 bases). Germline V gives CDR1 SEHNR, CDR2 FQNEAQ (reference sequence). The CDR3 runs 16 residues. V was trimmed by 5 bases and J by 7 bases, leaving 23 bases between them. For the CDR3, the DNA is TGTGCCAGCAGCCGCAACTCCGGGACCGCCCCTTTTGAAGCTTTCTTT. The encoded protein is CASSRNSGTAPFEAFF.

This clone was recorded only once. The chain recombines TRBV15 with TRBJ2-7, with D unresolved. Trimming took 0 bases from V and 2 from J, leaving 5 bases between them. The CDR3 runs to 13 residues. Germline V CDR1 and CDR2: LNHNV, YYDKDF (reference sequence). The CDR3 DNA reads as TGTGCCACCAGCAGAGACAGTGCCTACGAGCAGTACTTC. Translated, it gives CATSRDSAYEQYF.

The chain combines TRBV27 with TRBJ1-4, with 10 positions matching TRBD1. Trimming at V came to 0 bases and at J to 6 bases, leaving 10 bases not matched to a gene. Per germline, CDR1 MNHEY and CDR2 SMNVEV (reference sequence). The CDR3 consists of 18 residues. The CDR3: CASSLSGVVGQGDEKLFF. As DNA, the CDR3 is TGTGCCAGCAGTTTATCGGGAGTGGTCGGACAGGGGGATGAAAAACTGTTTTTT.

The rearrangement uses TRBV16 and TRBJ2-7, with D perhaps TRBD2 (5 bases). The CDR3 sequence is 16 residues long. The germline CDR1 and CDR2 sequences are KGHSY and FQNENV. V was clipped by 1 base and J by 0 bases, with 13 bases between them. The CDR3 spells CASSQFSGTSSYEQYF. Here the CDR3 DNA reads TGTGCCAGCAGCCAATTTTCCGGAACTAGCTCCTACGAGCAGTACTTC.

The gene calls are TRBV19 and TRBJ1-1; 8 positions agree with TRBD1. Germline assignment: CDR1 LNHDA and CDR2 SQIVND (reference sequence). V shed 5 bases, J shed 3 bases, and the junction held 5 bases outside the gene matches. The CDR3 sequence is 14 residues long. The CDR3 DNA follows: TGTGCCAGTAGTGACCTGACAGGGGACACTGAAGCTTTCTTT. It translates to CASSDLTGDTEAFF. Looking up the rest from reference TRBV19 and TRBJ1-1 gives the full variable domain: DGGITQSPKYLFRKEGQNVTLSCEQNLNHDAMYWYRQDPGQGLRLIYYSQIVNDFQKGDIAEGYSVSREKKESFPLTVTSAQKNPTAFYLCASSDLTGDTEAFFGQGTRLTVV.

The rearrangement links TRBV4-2 to TRBJ2-5, with no clear D. The better agreement between TRBJ2-7 and the DNA end casts doubt on the J call. The CDR3 covers 14 residues. CDR1 is LGHNA and CDR2 is YNFKEQ in the germline V gene. The CDR3 DNA is TGTGCCAGCACCCCCGACACTACCTCCTACGAGCAGTACTTC. It codes for CASTPDTTSYEQYF.

The chain joins TRBV28 to TRBJ2-1, with 10 bases identical to TRBD2. The germline V gene encodes CDR1 MDHEN and CDR2 SYDVKM. Trimming at V came to 1 base and at J to 4 bases, leaving 4 bases not matched to a gene. This CDR3 is built from 16 residues. CDR3 amino acids: CASSLLAGGVYNEQFF. CDR3 nucleotide sequence: TGTGCCAGCAGTTTATTAGCGGGAGGCGTGTACAATGAGCAGTTCTTC. The whole variable domain, remainder taken from reference TRBV28 and TRBJ2-1, is DVKVTQSSRYLVKRTGEKVFLECVQDMDHENMFWYRQDPGLGLRLIYFSYDVKMKEKGDIPEGYSVSREKKERFSLILESASTNQTSMYLCASSLLAGGVYNEQFFGPGTRLTVL.

The chain's CDR3 is CASSAGLAGNNEQFF. CDR3 bases: TGTGCCAGTAGTGCGGGACTAGCCGGTAACAATGAGCAGTTCTTC. The chain carries TRBV19 and TRBJ2-1; 9 bases align to TRBD2. CDR3 size: 15 residues. Germline V lookup: CDR1 LNHDA, CDR2 SQIVND (reference sequence). The V gene end was trimmed by 5 bases and the J gene end by 5 bases; junction bases not matched to a gene: 7.

The J gene is TRBJ2-7, the V gene TRBV7-9; TRBD2 is a possible D gene (5 bases). V gave up 2 bases and J gave up 8 bases, with 10 bases separating them. Per the germline V gene, CDR1 is SEHNR and CDR2 is FQNEAQ (reference sequence). The CDR3 is 12 amino acids. In nucleotides, the CDR3 is TGTGCCAGCAGCTTATCTGGGGAGCAGCAGTACTTC. This gives the protein CASSLSGEQQYF.

This chain connects TRBV5-1 to TRBJ2-7; TRBD1 matches 9 bases. This CDR3 has 13 amino acids. CDR1 and CDR2 from the germline V gene are SGHRS and YFSETQ. J was trimmed by 4 bases and V by 7 bases; bases with no gene match: 6. CDR3 loop: CASGWGQGYEQYF. In DNA, the CDR3 is TGCGCCAGCGGCTGGGGACAGGGTTACGAGCAGTACTTC.

The CDR3 here is CASSVGGSELFF. The CDR3 nucleotides are TGTGCCAGCAGCGTTGGGGGATCGGAGCTGTTTTTT. V is TRBV9 and J is TRBJ2-2; D may correspond to TRBD1 or TRBD2 (5 bases each). From germline, CDR1 is SGDLS and CDR2 YYNGEE. This CDR3 is built from 12 residues. Trimming took off 2 bases at V and 10 bases at J, with 9 bases between the two ends. Full variable domain (remainder filled in from reference TRBV9 and TRBJ2-2): DSGVTQTPKHLITATGQRVTLRCSPRSGDLSVYWYQQSLDQGLQFLIQYYNGEERAKGNILERFSAQQFPDLHSELNLSSLELGDSALYFCASSVGGSELFFGEGSRLTVL.

This chain links TRBV14 with TRBJ2-7; 9 bases are a match to TRBD1. The CDR3 has 15 residues. Germline V CDR1 and CDR2: SGHDN, FVKESK. V dropped 7 bases and J dropped 3; count of bases not matched to a gene: 10. The chain's CDR3 is CASKKTGGLSYEQYF. DNA for the CDR3: TGTGCCAGCAAAAAAACAGGGGGCTTAAGCTACGAGCAGTACTTC.

V is TRBV5-6 and J is TRBJ2-2; 9 bases agree with TRBD2. The trim removed 0 bases at V and 7 bases at J, leaving 7 bases unmatched. CDR1 is SGHDT, CDR2 YYEEEE, per germline. The CDR3 runs to 16 residues. DNA of the CDR3: TGTGCCAGCAGCTTGGAGTTAGCGGGAGCGGGCGGGGAGCTGTTTTTT. It specifies CASSLELAGAGGELFF.

The chain uses TRBV5-1 and TRBJ2-7; no firm D call. The CDR3 has 12 amino acids. V was cut by 3 bases and J by 4 bases, with 8 bases left in between. Germline V gene lookup returns CDR1 SGHRS and CDR2 YFSETQ. DNA of the CDR3: TGCGCCAGCAGCTCCCTTTCATACGAGCAGTACTTC. Translation gives CASSSLSYEQYF.

DNA for the CDR3: TGTGCCAGTAGTATAGATCGTGAGGACAGCTCCTACGAGCAGTACTTC. Protein product: CASSIDREDSSYEQYF. The chain is built from TRBV19 and TRBJ2-7; a weak D match, TRBD1 (6 bases). Germline V gene sequence: CDR1 LNHDA, CDR2 SQIVND (reference sequence). This CDR3 spans 16 amino acids. V shed 0 bases and J shed 0 bases, with 12 bases lying between them.

This clone has a single count. V and J are TRBV28 and TRBJ2-4, with D maybe TRBD2 (6 bases). The CDR3 has 17 amino acids. The germline V gene has CDR1 MDHEN and CDR2 SYDVKM. V was pared by 6 bases and J by 0 bases, with 18 bases between. DNA for the CDR3: TGTGCCAGCAGACACCAAACTAGCCGAGTAGCCAAAAACATTCAGTACTTC. This translates into CASRHQTSRVAKNIQYF.

The chain carries TRBV28 and TRBJ1-2; 12 bases map to TRBD1. The V gene end was trimmed by 4 bases and the J gene end by 8 bases; junction bases not matched to a gene: 8. Germline V gives CDR1 MDHEN, CDR2 SYDVKM. The CDR3 runs to 15 residues. The CDR3 reads CASSSPGQGAWGYTF. In nucleotides, the CDR3 is TGTGCCAGCAGTTCCCCGGGACAGGGGGCATGGGGCTACACCTTC.